This TCR beta chain was found in a study of blood T cell repertoires in COVID-19. Whole-study context: Samples representing acute and convalescent COVID-19 were sourced from the United States, Italy and Spain. T cells, B-cell-depleted T cells, or PBMCs provided the cDNA or gDNA that served as material.

The assay was immunoSEQ multiplex PCR, and TCRdb's table has in-frame clones only and misses some. The table shows approximately 240,000 clones, with roughly four fifths occurring only once. This clone was observed a few times. Germline loops: CDR1 MDHEN, CDR2 SYDVKM. The CDR3 extends over 16 amino acids. Trimming took 1 base from V and 9 from J; bases not matched to a gene: 14. The chain has TRBV28 and TRBJ1-2; 7 bases are shared with TRBD1. The sequenced sample consisted of peripheral blood. The receptor was isolated from a man aged 45 to 65 with acute or convalescent COVID-19. The CDR3: CASSLFGSGTATRYTF. The CDR3, as DNA: TGTGCCAGCAGTTTATTCGGCTCCGGGACAGCGACCCGCTACACCTTC.